These 26 T cell receptor beta chains originate from one sample sequenced in a study of blood T cell repertoires in COVID-19 (dated by TCRdb to 2020 to 2021). Library preparation employed the immunoSEQ multiplex PCR assay. TCRdb stores this immuneACCESS table with in-frame sequences only. Part of the clones is absent; in the studies checked, under half of the shortfall reflects unresolved V genes, and no reason is known for the rest. This sample gives fewer than 200,000 clones in total; 65% to 80% of them show up just once. The ten largest make up around 8.1% of the sample. The sequencing sample was made of peripheral blood. The receptors were gathered from a man in his fifties or sixties with acute or convalescent COVID-19.

This clone has a single count. The chain couples TRBV24-1 to TRBJ2-1; TRBD1 matches at 10 bases. Per germline, CDR1 KGHDR and CDR2 SFDVKD. V shed 7 bases and J 9 bases; nucleotides not matched to a gene: 11. There are 15 residues in the CDR3. The CDR3 is CATSRDRGTVGEQFF. The CDR3 DNA sequence: TGTGCCACCAGCCGGGACAGGGGTACAGTAGGTGAGCAGTTCTTC.

The rearrangement joins TRBV21-1 to TRBJ2-7; TRBD2, the D gene given by the table, was not confirmed from the DNA. TRBV21-1 constitutes a pseudogene. There are 18 residues in the CDR3. CDR3 sequence (DNA): TGTGCCAGCAGCAAGATCCCTAAAACTAGCGGGGGTTCCTACGAGCAGTACTTC. Protein: CASSKIPKTSGGSYEQYF.

The CDR3 bases are TGTGCCAGTAGTTTGCGGGAGATACGCACAGATACGCAGTATTTT. This translates into CASSLREIRTDTQYF. The chain uses TRBV19 and TRBJ2-3; 7 bases map to TRBD2. The junction had 6 bases not matched to a gene; V was cut back by 5 bases and J by 1 base. This CDR3 contains 15 residues. Germline assignment: CDR1 LNHDA and CDR2 SQIVND (reference sequence).

The chain joins TRBV6-5 to TRBJ1-5; D perhaps matches TRBD1 (5 bases). This CDR3 contains 15 residues. The V gene lost 6 bases and the J gene lost 3 bases, with 15 bases spanning the gap. Germline values: CDR1 MNHEY, CDR2 SVGAGI. The CDR3 here is CASSHDPDNNQPQHF. CDR3 coding DNA: TGTGCCAGCAGCCACGATCCGGACAACAATCAGCCCCAGCATTTT.

The V gene is TRBV28, the J gene TRBJ1-1; no clear D. Germline CDR1 and CDR2: MDHEN and SYDVKM. Trimming took off 7 bases at V and 2 bases at J, with 14 bases between the two ends. The CDR3 sequence is 14 residues long. DNA for the CDR3: TGTGCCAGCATCTTAAGACCTAGTAACACTGAAGCTTTCTTT. Amino acids: CASILRPSNTEAFF. Together with reference TRBV28 and TRBJ1-1, the CDR3 gives the full variable domain: DVKVTQSSRYLVKRTGEKVFLECVQDMDHENMFWYRQDPGLGLRLIYFSYDVKMKEKGDIPEGYSVSREKKERFSLILESASTNQTSMYLCASILRPSNTEAFFGQGTRLTVV.

V usage is TRBV11-2 and J usage is TRBJ1-2, with 7 bases matching TRBD1. This CDR3 is built from 14 residues. V shed 5 bases and J 5 bases; nucleotides not matched to a gene: 8. The germline gives CDR1 SGHAT, CDR2 FQNNGV. This chain's CDR3 is CASSPMRDSYGYTF. The CDR3 DNA is TGTGCCAGCAGCCCAATGCGGGACAGTTATGGCTACACCTTC. Together with reference TRBV11-2 and TRBJ1-2, the CDR3 gives the full variable domain: EAGVAQSPRYKIIEKRQSVAFWCNPISGHATLYWYQQILGQGPKLLIQFQNNGVVDDSQLPKDRFSAERLKGVDSTLKIQPAKLEDSAVYLCASSPMRDSYGYTFGSGTRLTVV.

The chain couples TRBV14 to TRBJ1-2; 10 bases are shared with TRBD1. The junction had 4 bases not matched to a gene; V was cut back by 3 bases and J by 3 bases. CDR3 length equals 15 residues. CDR1 and CDR2 from the germline V gene are SGHDN and FVKESK. The CDR3: CASSHRDRGYYGYTF. The CDR3 DNA reads as TGTGCCAGCAGCCATCGGGACAGGGGCTACTATGGCTACACCTTC.

Ten or more counts support this clone. The gene calls are TRBV12-3 or TRBV12-4 and TRBJ2-1, with D tentatively TRBD1 (6 bases). V gave up 6 bases and J gave up 9 bases, with 9 bases separating them. This CDR3 region has 11 residues. The CDR3 nucleotides read TGTGCCAGCAGCTCAGGGGTTGAGCAGTTCTTC. Amino acids: CASSSGVEQFF.

This clone has a count of ten or more. The chain uses TRBV4-1 and TRBJ1-6; D is ambiguous. CDR3 size: 12 residues. Germline V lookup: CDR1 MGHRA, CDR2 YSYEKL. Between the trimmed V and J ends, which lost 0 bases and 14 bases, there was a span of 8 bases. CDR3 amino acids: CASSQDEISLHF. CDR3 nucleotides: TGCGCCAGCAGCCAAGACGAGATCTCCCTCCACTTT.

Points on this clone: Other DNA sequences in the sample encode the same CDR3. This chain joins TRBV6-2 or TRBV6-3 and TRBJ2-7; tentative D call: TRBD2 (5 bases). The CDR3 extends over 13 amino acids. Germline loops: CDR1 MNHEY, CDR2 SVGEGT. The V gene lost 5 bases and the J gene lost 5 bases, with 13 bases spanning the gap. CDR3 in DNA: TGTGCCAGCAGTCTAGGAACGAGGGACGAGCAGTACTTC. Its protein product is CASSLGTRDEQYF.

The V and J genes are TRBV11-2 and TRBJ2-5; 10 bases match TRBD2. Germline V gives CDR1 SGHAT, CDR2 FQNNGV. V trimming: 0 bases; J trimming: 1 base; junction bases outside the gene matches: 5. The CDR3 is 17 residues long. In DNA form, the CDR3 reads TGTGCCAGCAGCTTAGATAGTGCTAGCGGGGGCCAAGAGACCCAGTACTTC. Translation gives CASSLDSASGGQETQYF. The variable domain in full, completed from reference TRBV11-2 and TRBJ2-5, reads EAGVAQSPRYKIIEKRQSVAFWCNPISGHATLYWYQQILGQGPKLLIQFQNNGVVDDSQLPKDRFSAERLKGVDSTLKIQPAKLEDSAVYLCASSLDSASGGQETQYFGPGTRLLVL.

The chain has TRBV28 and TRBJ1-5, with 9 bases identical to TRBD1. Germline V gene lookup returns CDR1 MDHEN and CDR2 SYDVKM. This CDR3 region has 17 residues. After removal of 5 bases from V and 1 base from J, the junction contained 9 bases not matched to a gene. CDR3 DNA: TGTGCCAGCAGTATTCTTACAGGGGGCTGGAGCAATCAGCCCCAGCATTTT. It translates to CASSILTGGWSNQPQHF.

CDR3 in amino acids: CASSRDGGEQYF. The CDR3 DNA reads as TGTGCCAGCAGCCGGGACGGGGGCGAGCAGTACTTC. The chain recombines TRBV5-4 with TRBJ2-7; possibly TRBD2 for D (6 bases). This CDR3 contains 12 residues. Trimming left V 4 bases short and J 6 bases short, with 11 bases between. The germline gives CDR1 SGHNT, CDR2 YYREEE (reference sequence).

The rearrangement uses TRBV11-2 and TRBJ1-4, with TRBD1 matching over 7 bases. The length of the CDR3 is 15 residues. The ends lost 4 bases at V and 7 bases at J; junction bases unmatched: 9. The germline gives CDR1 SGHAT, CDR2 FQNNGV. The CDR3, as DNA: TGTGCCAGCAGCTCCCCCCAGGGGGTGGGTGAAAAACTGTTTTTT. Translated: CASSSPQGVGEKLFF.

The chain combines TRBV19 with TRBJ2-2, with no clear D. V lost 2 bases and J lost 3, with 7 bases in between. Germline CDR1 and CDR2: LNHDA and SQIVND (reference sequence). This CDR3 has 14 residues. CDR3 coding DNA: TGTGCCAGTAGTATAAACGGTTACACCGGGGAGCTGTTTTTT. Protein product: CASSINGYTGELFF.

J is TRBJ1-5 and V is TRBV3-1 (or the pseudogene TRBV3-2); D gene ambiguous. Looked up from germline, CDR1 is LGHDT and CDR2 is YNNKEL (reference sequence). Trimming took 0 bases from V and 9 from J, leaving 12 bases between them. The CDR3 length is 14 residues. CDR3 protein: CASSQDPVRGPQHF. Here the CDR3 DNA reads TGTGCCAGCAGCCAAGACCCCGTCCGGGGGCCCCAGCATTTT.

Only one count was recorded for this clone. V usage is TRBV5-6 and J usage is TRBJ2-5, with 10 bases that match TRBD1. CDR1 and CDR2 (germline): SGHDT, YYEEEE. The length of the CDR3 is 19 residues. After removal of 0 bases from V and 4 bases from J, the junction contained 15 bases not matched to a gene. The CDR3 sequence: CASSLVRGQGSGWVETQYF. CDR3 DNA sequence: TGTGCCAGCAGCTTGGTGCGGGGACAGGGGTCGGGATGGGTAGAGACCCAGTACTTC.

J is TRBJ2-2 and V is TRBV18; maybe TRBD1 (7 bases). Trimming pared 1 base from V and 1 base from J, leaving 13 bases between. Germline values: CDR1 KGHSH, CDR2 LQKENI. CDR3 length: 17 residues. CDR3 coding DNA: TGTGCCAGCTCACCACTCGGAGGGACAGTGAACACCGGGGAGCTGTTTTTT. Translating gives CASSPLGGTVNTGELFF.

This chain connects TRBV29-1 to TRBJ1-1; a possible D gene is TRBD1 (5 bases). Germline-derived CDR1 and CDR2 are SQVTM and ANQGSEA. Trimming removed 3 bases from V and 0 bases from J, with 8 bases in between. The CDR3 runs to 13 residues. DNA for the CDR3: TGCAGCGTTGAGGGAGGGGTGAACACTGAAGCTTTCTTT. Translation: CSVEGGVNTEAFF.

V is TRBV21-1 and J is TRBJ1-2. TRBV21-1 is deemed a pseudogene. The CDR3 totals 16 residues. The CDR3 loop is CASSKALCNGNYGYTF. The CDR3 DNA follows: TGTGCCAGCAGCAAAGCGCTTTGTAACGGTAACTATGGCTACACCTTC.

V gene TRBV6-5 combines with J gene TRBJ1-1; no clear D. The length of the CDR3 is 14 residues. The germline V gene has CDR1 MNHEY and CDR2 SVGAGI. V lost 6 bases, J lost 3 bases, and 14 bases lay in between. The CDR3 nucleotides read TGTGCCAGCAGCAGCAGAGGGCGCGACACTGAAGCTTTCTTT. Translating gives CASSSRGRDTEAFF.

V is TRBV2 and J is TRBJ1-1, with a possible D match to TRBD1 (5 bases). This CDR3 region has 17 residues. Germline V gene data show CDR1 as SNHLY and CDR2 as FYNNEI. The V and J ends lost 3 bases and 0 bases respectively, with 17 bases between them. The CDR3 nucleotides read TGTGCCAGCAGTGAGGGGGGGACCAGCCGGATGAACACTGAAGCTTTCTTT. Translation: CASSEGGTSRMNTEAFF.

There are many counts of this clone. The chain uses TRBV28 and TRBJ1-2; the D gene is possibly TRBD1 (6 bases). The CDR3 extends over 13 amino acids. V dropped 4 bases and J dropped 4 bases, with 10 bases sitting between them. Germline V gives CDR1 MDHEN, CDR2 SYDVKM. The CDR3 protein is CASSSGQIYGYTF. The CDR3 DNA follows: TGTGCCAGCAGTTCCGGACAGATCTATGGCTACACCTTC.

This rearrangement joins TRBV7-2 to TRBJ1-2; D is ambiguous. This CDR3 has 13 residues. The germline V and J ends were trimmed by 1 base and 2 bases, with 5 bases remaining between them. Looked up from germline, CDR1 is SGHTA and CDR2 is FQGNSA. CDR3 sequence (DNA): TGTGCCAGCAGCTTAGGGCAGAACTATGGCTACACCTTC. Residues: CASSLGQNYGYTF.

The chain uses TRBV7-9 and TRBJ2-7; 8 nucleotides match TRBD1. Germline lookup yields CDR1 SEHNR and CDR2 FQNEAQ (reference sequence). Germline trimming cut 3 bases from V and 5 bases from J; bases unmatched to any gene: 12. CDR3 length: 16 amino acids. The CDR3 coding sequence is TGTGCCAGCAGCTTTAGCACAGGGGGGCCTCTAAACGAGCAGTACTTC. It translates to CASSFSTGGPLNEQYF.

Comments on this clone: Other DNA sequences of this sample code for an identical CDR3. This chain's CDR3 is CAWRDSSYEQYF. For the CDR3, the DNA is TGTGCCTGGAGGGACAGCTCCTACGAGCAGTACTTC. V is TRBV30 and J is TRBJ2-7, with D maybe TRBD1 (6 bases). Germline loops: CDR1 GTSNPN, CDR2 SVGIG (reference sequence). The CDR3 spans 12 residues. Trimming took off 3 bases at V and 0 bases at J, with 6 bases between the two ends.